Included here is one TCR beta chain sequence, with context. The second PCR ran about 6 to 12 cycles with a sample-barcoded 5' primer and J-beta primers. Using its own MiXCR run on the 5' RACE reads, TCRdb lists one record per CDR3 protein. The table has under 1,100,000 distinct CDR3 sequences, under 30% seen once; the top ten hold around 0.7%. The CDR3 has 16 residues. V was clipped by 7 bases and J by 0 bases, with 13 bases between them. The V gene's germline CDR1 is ENHRY and CDR2 SYGVKD. This sample is drawn from a study of blood T cells in healthy people across ages. Study-level background: There was about one barcoded beta molecule captured by template switching per two T cells.

The data also belong to a second study, concerning T cells of mothers and their children.

Sequenced: blood. This chain uses TRBV10-3 with TRBJ2-6, with D unresolved. This receptor was identified in a girl aged 2 to 10 in good health. CDR3 in amino acids: CAITDEPYSGANVLTF. CDR3 DNA: TGTGCCATCACGGACGAACCTTACTCTGGGGCCAACGTCCTGACTTTC.